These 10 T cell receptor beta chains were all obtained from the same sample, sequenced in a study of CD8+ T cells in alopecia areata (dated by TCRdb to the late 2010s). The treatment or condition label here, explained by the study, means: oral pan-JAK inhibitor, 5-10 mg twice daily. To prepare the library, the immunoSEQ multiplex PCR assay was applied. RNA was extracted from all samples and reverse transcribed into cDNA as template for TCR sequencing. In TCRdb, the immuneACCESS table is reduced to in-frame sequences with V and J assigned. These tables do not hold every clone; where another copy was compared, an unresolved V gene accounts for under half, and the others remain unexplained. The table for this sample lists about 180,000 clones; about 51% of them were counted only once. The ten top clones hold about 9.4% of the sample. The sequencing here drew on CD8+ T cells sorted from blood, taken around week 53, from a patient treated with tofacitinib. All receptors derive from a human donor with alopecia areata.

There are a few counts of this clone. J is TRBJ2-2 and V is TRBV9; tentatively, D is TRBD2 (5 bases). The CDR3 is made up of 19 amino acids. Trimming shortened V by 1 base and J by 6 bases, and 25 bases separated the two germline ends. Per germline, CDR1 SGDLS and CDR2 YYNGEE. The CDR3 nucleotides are TGTGCCAGCAGCGTAAAAAAGGTGGCGACGTCTGAGAGGGCCGGGGAGCTGTTTTTT. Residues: CASSVKKVATSERAGELFF.

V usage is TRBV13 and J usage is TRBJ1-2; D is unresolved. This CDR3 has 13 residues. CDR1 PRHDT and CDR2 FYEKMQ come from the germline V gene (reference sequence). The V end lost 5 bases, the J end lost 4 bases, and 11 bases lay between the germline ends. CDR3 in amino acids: CASSPSSGYGYTF. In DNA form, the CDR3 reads TGTGCCAGCAGCCCGAGTTCCGGCTATGGCTACACCTTC.

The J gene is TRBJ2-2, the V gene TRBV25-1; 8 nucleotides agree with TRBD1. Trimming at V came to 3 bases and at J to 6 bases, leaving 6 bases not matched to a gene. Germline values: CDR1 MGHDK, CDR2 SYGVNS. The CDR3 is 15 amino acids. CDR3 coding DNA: TGTGCCAGCAGTGACCGGGACAGGTATTCCGGGGAGCTGTTTTTT. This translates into CASSDRDRYSGELFF.

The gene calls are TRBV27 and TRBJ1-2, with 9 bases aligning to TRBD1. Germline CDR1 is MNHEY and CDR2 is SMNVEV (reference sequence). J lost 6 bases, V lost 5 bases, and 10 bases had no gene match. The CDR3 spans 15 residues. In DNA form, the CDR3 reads TGTGCCAGCAGTCCCCCCTACAGGGGGCTAGATGGCTACACCTTC. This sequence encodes CASSPPYRGLDGYTF.

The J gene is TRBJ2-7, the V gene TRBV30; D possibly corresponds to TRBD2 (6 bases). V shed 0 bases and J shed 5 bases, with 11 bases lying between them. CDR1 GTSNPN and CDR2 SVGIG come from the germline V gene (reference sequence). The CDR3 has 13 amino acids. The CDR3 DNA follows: TGTGCCTGGAGTGTTGTTACGGGGGACGAGCAGTACTTC. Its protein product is CAWSVVTGDEQYF. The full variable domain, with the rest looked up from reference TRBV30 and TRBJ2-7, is SQTIHQWPATLVQPVGSPLSLECTVEGTSNPNLYWYRQAAGRGLQLLFYSVGIGQISSEVPQNLSASRPQDRQFILSSKKLLLSDSGFYLCAWSVVTGDEQYFGPGTRLTVT.

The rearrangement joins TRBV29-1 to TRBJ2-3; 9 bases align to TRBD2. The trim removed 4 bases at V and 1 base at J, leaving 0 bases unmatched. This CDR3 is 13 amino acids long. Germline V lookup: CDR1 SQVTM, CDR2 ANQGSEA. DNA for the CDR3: TGCAGCGTTGTAGCGGGGGGCACAGATACGCAGTATTTT. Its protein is CSVVAGGTDTQYF.

The chain's CDR3 is CATEDSASYEQYF. In DNA, the CDR3 is TGTGCCACCGAGGACAGTGCCTCCTACGAGCAGTACTTC. J is TRBJ2-7 and V is TRBV19; D may be TRBD1 (6 bases). The CDR3 contains 13 residues. CDR1 is LNHDA and CDR2 is SQIVND in the germline V gene (reference sequence). Trimming took 10 bases from V and 0 from J, leaving 13 bases between them.

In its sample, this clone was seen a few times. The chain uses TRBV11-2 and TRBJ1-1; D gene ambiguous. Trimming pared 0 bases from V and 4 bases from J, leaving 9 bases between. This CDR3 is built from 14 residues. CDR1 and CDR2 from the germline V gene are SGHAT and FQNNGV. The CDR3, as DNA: TGTGCCAGCAGCTTAGAGTATGTGGGCACTGAAGCTTTCTTT. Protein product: CASSLEYVGTEAFF.

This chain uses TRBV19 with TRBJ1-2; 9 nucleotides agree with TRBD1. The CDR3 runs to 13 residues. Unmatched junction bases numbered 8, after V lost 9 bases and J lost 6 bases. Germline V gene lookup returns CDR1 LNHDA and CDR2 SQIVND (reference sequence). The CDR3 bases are TGTGCCAGCAGAGGGACAGGGTACCATGGCTACACCTTC. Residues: CASRGTGYHGYTF.

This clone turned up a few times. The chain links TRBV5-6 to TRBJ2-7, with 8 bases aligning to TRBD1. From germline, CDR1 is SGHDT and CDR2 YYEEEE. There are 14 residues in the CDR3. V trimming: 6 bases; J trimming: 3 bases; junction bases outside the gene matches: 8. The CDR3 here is CASTPTGEDYEQYF. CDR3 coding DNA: TGTGCCAGCACCCCGACAGGGGAGGACTACGAGCAGTACTTC.